This TCR beta chain was sequenced during a study of blood T cell repertoires in COVID-19. Clones were sequenced by immunoSEQ multiplex PCR, and TCRdb holds only the in-frame ones, with some missing. The table lists 200,000 or so clones, approximately 83% of them singletons. Sequenced input: PBMCs or T cells enriched from blood (not recorded which). This receptor was obtained from a man aged 35-49 years who had recovered from COVID-19.

DNA for the CDR3: TGTGCCAGCACACAGGTGAACAATCAGCCCCAGCATTTT. It specifies CASTQVNNQPQHF. The rearrangement uses TRBV5-8 and TRBJ1-5, with a possible D match to TRBD1 (5 bases). There are 13 residues in the CDR3. The germline V gene encodes CDR1 SGHTS and CDR2 YDEGEE. Trimming cost V 6 bases and J 3 bases, with 10 bases left between them.